What follows is one T cell receptor beta chain and its context. The V gene lost 4 bases and the J gene lost 4 bases, with 17 bases spanning the gap. The CDR3 is made up of 15 amino acids. The germline gives CDR1 SGDLS, CDR2 YYNGEE. This sample was included in a study of blood T cell repertoires in COVID-19. Sequencing was performed with immunoSEQ multiplex PCR; in TCRdb, only in-frame clones are kept and a portion is missing. The table shows some 250,000 clones, with approximately 90% occurring only once. Sequenced: peripheral blood. The chain is built from TRBV9 and TRBJ1-2; D gene unclear. This TCR came from a woman aged 40 to 50 who had recovered from COVID-19. The CDR3 is CASSPDSVGRYGYTF. The CDR3 DNA reads as TGTGCCAGCAGCCCCGATAGTGTGGGCCGCTATGGCTACACCTTC.